The subject of this entry is one T cell receptor (beta chain). The method was immunoSEQ multiplex PCR; TCRdb's version includes in-frame clones alone and lacks a portion of them. The sample holds about 2.1 million clones, roughly 91% seen once. CD45RO-negative cells were positively selected for CCR7, leaving out terminally differentiated effector memory CD45RA+ cells. CDR3 length equals 19 residues. Trimming pared 3 bases from V and 0 bases from J, leaving 23 bases between. Germline-derived CDR1 and CDR2 are MDHEN and SYDVKM. The record originates from a study of shared clonotypes between healthy human individuals.

The sample consisted of naive CD8+ T cells from PBMCs. This TCR was recovered from a man aged 18 to 30 in good health. Some clones in this sample may be carry-over from other donors' samples. The chain joins TRBV28 to TRBJ1-2; tentatively, D is TRBD1 (6 bases). The CDR3 DNA is TGTGCCAGCAGTTTCCTGCCATCACCTGGACAGTTAGCTAACTATGGCTACACCTTC. Translating it yields CASSFLPSPGQLANYGYTF.